This T cell receptor (beta chain) originates from a study of PD-1 blockade in classical Hodgkin lymphoma. The ends were cut back, 4 bases at V and 2 bases at J, with 10 bases in the middle. The CDR3 is made up of 13 amino acids. The germline gives CDR1 SGDLS, CDR2 YYNGEE. All patients relapsed after autologous stem cell transplantation, and brentuximab vedotin exposure varied. Study-level results: Complete responders possessed baseline diversity comparable to newly diagnosed patients.

Sequencing used immunoSEQ multiplex PCR; TCRdb keeps in-frame clones, though not all of them. The profile shows tens of thousands of clones, roughly 78% of them singletons. Regarding this clone: The antigen is not known.

This TCR was recovered from a human donor with classical Hodgkin lymphoma. The chain carries TRBV9 and TRBJ2-7; D uncertain. Sample: peripheral blood mononuclear cells (PBMCs), taken at baseline. This CDR3 reads CASSPSTTYEQYF. CDR3 in DNA: TGTGCCAGCAGCCCCAGTACGACCTACGAGCAGTACTTC.